These T cell receptor beta chains were read from a single sample in a study of cytomegalovirus exposure and HLA in healthy donors. Assay: immunoSEQ multiplex PCR; the TCRdb copy retains only in-frame clones and omits some. The table lists hundreds of thousands of clones, about 90% of them singletons. Sequencing input: PBMCs. Source of these receptors: a woman aged 18-35 years in good health and CMV-seronegative. Each CDR3 is given without its conserved first and last residue. Each record gives: J gene, V gene, D gene, CDR3 protein. A D gene is named only where the DNA matches it firmly.

j_call: TRBJ2-5
v_call: TRBV25-1
d_call: -
cdr3_aa: ASSLRGPQETQY

j_call: TRBJ2-3
v_call: TRBV7-2
d_call: -
cdr3_aa: ASSYVAAGSQY

j_call: TRBJ1-6
v_call: TRBV19
d_call: TRBD1
cdr3_aa: ASSPRDSSPSPLH

j_call: TRBJ2-7
v_call: TRBV6-5
d_call: TRBD1
cdr3_aa: ASSYDSDRGPYEQY

j_call: TRBJ2-1
v_call: TRBV2
d_call: TRBD2
cdr3_aa: ASSEDIAGVEQF

j_call: TRBJ2-7
v_call: TRBV4-1
d_call: TRBD1
cdr3_aa: ASSHVRSGTGPYEQY

j_call: TRBJ1-4
v_call: TRBV2
d_call: -
cdr3_aa: ASKRRVNEKLF

j_call: TRBJ2-7
v_call: TRBV5-4
d_call: TRBD1
cdr3_aa: ASSSGGQSYEQY

j_call: TRBJ1-4
v_call: TRBV5-5
d_call: -
cdr3_aa: ASGSGVNEKLF

j_call: TRBJ2-3
v_call: TRBV5-1
d_call: TRBD1
cdr3_aa: ASSWTGTGEDTQY

j_call: TRBJ2-7
v_call: TRBV30
d_call: -
cdr3_aa: AWSVPPGRGDSYEQY

j_call: TRBJ1-2
v_call: TRBV30
d_call: -
cdr3_aa: AWSVEETGGYT